This is a list of T cell receptor beta chains from one sample in a study of shared clonotypes between healthy human individuals. This table comes from immunoSEQ multiplex PCR, and its TCRdb copy is limited to in-frame clones, with some not included. The table records over 800,000 clones, around 92% of them present only once. Sequenced: naive CD8+ T cells sorted from blood. The source is a man aged 30-40 years in good health. Both conserved end residues are part of each CDR3. A D gene is named only where the DNA matches it firmly. Not every row has a clone size; where given, it reads once, few, many or a size class.

cdr3_nt,cdr3_aa,j_call,d_call,clone_size,v_call
TGTGCCAGCAGCTCAAGAGGGGGCGAGCAGTACTTC,CASSSRGGEQYF,TRBJ2-7,-,-,TRBV7-9
TGTGCCAGCTCACCGGGGGAGCTTTTAGATACGCAGTATTTT,CASSPGELLDTQYF,TRBJ2-3,-,-,TRBV18
TGTGCCAGTAGTATCAGGGTCTACAATGAGCAGTTCTTC,CASSIRVYNEQFF,TRBJ2-1,-,-,TRBV19
TGTGCCAGCAGACCAATTCTAGGATCAGATACGCAGTATTTT,CASRPILGSDTQYF,TRBJ2-3,-,-,TRBV6-5
TGTGCCAGCAGCAACACCGACATGAACACTGAAGCTTTCTTT,CASSNTDMNTEAFF,TRBJ1-1,-,-,TRBV7-9
TGTGCCAGCATCACAGGATTCGAAGCTTTCTTT,CASITGFEAFF,TRBJ1-1,-,many,TRBV6-5
TGTGCCAGCATGACAGGGTTGGGCAATCAGCCCCAGCATTTT,CASMTGLGNQPQHF,TRBJ1-5,TRBD1,-,TRBV28
TGTGCCAGCAGCGGGTCCCCTAGCGGGAGCAATGAGCAGTTCTTC,CASSGSPSGSNEQFF,TRBJ2-1,TRBD2,-,TRBV27
TGTGCCAGCAGCCCACCCTCTTATAAGGCAGATACGCAGTATTTT,CASSPPSYKADTQYF,TRBJ2-3,-,-,TRBV7-9
TGCAGCGTTGGAATTGAGCCTTCTCCCTACAATGAGCAGTTCTTC,CSVGIEPSPYNEQFF,TRBJ2-1,-,-,TRBV29-1
TGTGCCAGCAGTAAGAGGGTAGGCGAGCAGTACTTC,CASSKRVGEQYF,TRBJ2-7,-,-,TRBV2
TGTGCCAGCAGCGTCACCGGGACAGCTTCCTACGAGCAGTACTTC,CASSVTGTASYEQYF,TRBJ2-7,TRBD1,-,TRBV9
TGTGCCAGTAGCATTCCGGAGGGGTATGAGCAGTTCTTC,CASSIPEGYEQFF,TRBJ2-1,-,-,TRBV19
TGTGCCAGCGGGATTAGGTACTACAATGAGCAGTTCTTC,CASGIRYYNEQFF,TRBJ2-1,-,-,TRBV28
TGTGCCAGCAGTCCTCCCTCGAACACCGGGGAGCTGTTTTTT,CASSPPSNTGELFF,TRBJ2-2,-,-,TRBV27
TGTGCCAGCAGCTCCCACCGTCTAGCGGGAGGCGCCTACGAGCAGTACTTC,CASSSHRLAGGAYEQYF,TRBJ2-7,TRBD2,once,TRBV7-9
TGCAGCGTTGAGGGAGATGCCCCTCACGAGCAGTACTTC,CSVEGDAPHEQYF,TRBJ2-7,-,-,TRBV29-1
TGTGCCAGCAGTGAATGGGGCTCCCAAGAGACCCAGTACTTC,CASSEWGSQETQYF,TRBJ2-5,-,once,TRBV25-1
TGTGCCAGTAGTGATACCTCCCGTTACAGGGTTTTTGAGACCCAGTACTTC,CASSDTSRYRVFETQYF,TRBJ2-5,-,-,TRBV19
TGTGCCAGCAGCCCAGGACCGACAGGTAGTCCCTACGAGCAGTACTTC,CASSPGPTGSPYEQYF,TRBJ2-7,-,few,TRBV28
TGCGCCAGCAGCCAGCGGGAGATGGGTTACAATGAGCAGTTCTTC,CASSQREMGYNEQFF,TRBJ2-1,TRBD2,once,TRBV5-1
TGTGCCAGCATCCGGGCAGCCCTTAGCAATCAGCCCCAGCATTTT,CASIRAALSNQPQHF,TRBJ1-5,-,-,TRBV28
TGCGCCAGCAGCCAAGATCTGCGGTCGACGGCAGATACGCAGTATTTT,CASSQDLRSTADTQYF,TRBJ2-3,-,-,TRBV4-3
TGCGCCAGCAGCTTGGTTGGAGGAGGGAGGGGCTACAATGAGCAGTTCTTC,CASSLVGGGRGYNEQFF,TRBJ2-1,TRBD2,-,TRBV5-1
TGCGCCAGCAGCCAAGAGTCCCGGGACAGGGGCAATGAGCAGTTCTTC,CASSQESRDRGNEQFF,TRBJ2-1,TRBD1,-,TRBV4-1
TGCGCCAGCAGCCAAGATTTGGGGCATGAGCAGTTCTTC,CASSQDLGHEQFF,TRBJ2-1,-,-,TRBV4-1
TGTGCCAGCAGGACGGGACTACAAGAGACCCAGTACTTC,CASRTGLQETQYF,TRBJ2-5,TRBD2,-,TRBV28
TGTGCCAGCAGCGTAGTGGGATACACAGATACGCAGTATTTT,CASSVVGYTDTQYF,TRBJ2-3,-,-,TRBV9